These 29 T cell receptor beta chains share one sample of origin, sequenced in a study of human T cells and chemical hapten exposure. One entry per CDR3 protein results from TCRdb running MiXCR on the RACE reads. The sample records 82,000 or so distinct CDR3 sequences, roughly 13% being singletons. Time point of the sample: patch test 3, about 24 weeks after DPC sensitization. Treatment indicated: therapeutic diphenylcyclopropenone sensitization with weekly scalp DPC. Material: whole blood, obtained in connection with sensitization to the hapten diphenylcyclopropenone (DPC). The source of these receptors is a woman aged 45 to 65 with alopecia areata. Some clones in this sample may be carry-over from other donors' samples.

This clonotype showed up just a few times. This chain connects TRBV5-5 to TRBJ1-6, with a weak D call TRBD1 (5 bases). Trimming pared 0 bases from V and 6 bases from J, leaving 10 bases between. In germline, CDR1 is SGHKS, CDR2 YYEKEE (reference sequence). The CDR3 sequence is 15 residues long. CDR3 sequence: CASSLGGTGNSPLHF. The CDR3, as DNA: TGTGCCAGCAGCTTGGGAGGGACCGGTAATTCACCCCTCCACTTT.

This clonotype was observed many times. The chain couples TRBV20-1 to TRBJ1-1; D unclear. The CDR3 sequence is 11 residues long. CDR1 DFQATT and CDR2 SNEGSKA come from the germline V gene (reference sequence). V shed 5 bases and J shed 10 bases, with 14 bases lying between them. The CDR3 loop is CSAFGSLRAFF. In DNA form, the CDR3 reads TGCAGTGCTTTCGGATCCCTTAGAGCTTTCTTT.

The V call is TRBV29-1, the J call TRBJ1-1; TRBD1 matches at 7 bases. Germline V lookup: CDR1 SQVTM, CDR2 ANQGSEA. J was trimmed by 5 bases and V by 6 bases; bases with no gene match: 12. CDR3 length equals 14 residues. The CDR3 sequence: CSVRDRLEPTEAFF. CDR3 nucleotides: TGCAGCGTCCGGGACAGACTTGAACCGACTGAAGCTTTCTTT.

The rearrangement uses TRBV19 and TRBJ2-3, with 14 bases matching TRBD2. In germline, CDR1 is LNHDA, CDR2 SQIVND (reference sequence). Unmatched junction bases numbered 7, after V lost 6 bases and J lost 5 bases. This CDR3 region has 16 residues. The CDR3 loop is CASSPDGLAGGDTQYF. The CDR3 DNA reads as TGTGCCAGTAGCCCCGACGGACTAGCGGGAGGAGATACGCAGTATTTT.

This clonotype has at least ten counts. The genes are TRBV6-6 and TRBJ2-3, with 8 bases fitting TRBD2. The trim removed 2 bases at V and 4 bases at J, leaving 8 bases unmatched. CDR1 is MNHNY and CDR2 is SVGAGI in the germline V gene (reference sequence). The CDR3 runs 16 residues. CDR3 coding DNA: TGTGCCAGCAGTTACCCGCCGGGGGGGCGGCCAGATACGCAGTATTTT. Its translation: CASSYPPGGRPDTQYF.

This clonotype has ten or more counts. The chain uses TRBV20-1 and TRBJ2-7; no clear D gene. Trimming took off 3 bases at V and 2 bases at J, with 11 bases between the two ends. The CDR3 is 13 residues long. The germline V gene encodes CDR1 DFQATT and CDR2 SNEGSKA (reference sequence). The CDR3 loop reads CSASLDVTYEQYF. The CDR3, as DNA: TGCAGTGCTAGTTTGGACGTGACCTACGAGCAGTACTTC.

This rearrangement joins TRBV12-3 or TRBV12-4 to TRBJ1-2; D unclear. This CDR3 contains 14 residues. V lost 3 bases and J 3 bases, leaving 11 bases between the germline ends. The CDR3: CASSLQWRDYGYTF. CDR3 nucleotides: TGTGCCAGCAGTTTGCAGTGGCGAGACTATGGCTACACCTTC.

This clonotype was picked up many times. The chain combines TRBV20-1 with TRBJ1-1; D gene uncertain. The CDR3 has 13 amino acids. V was clipped by 1 base and J by 1 base, with 7 bases between them. Germline CDR1 reads DFQATT; CDR2 reads SNEGSKA (reference sequence). The CDR3 region is CSARGPQNTEAFF. CDR3 coding DNA: TGCAGTGCTAGAGGCCCGCAGAACACTGAAGCTTTCTTT.

The V call is TRBV29-1, the J call TRBJ1-1; TRBD1 might be the D (5 bases). Germline values: CDR1 SQVTM, CDR2 ANQGSEA. With 5 bases removed from V and 8 bases from J, the gap between germline ends came to 12 bases. The CDR3 sequence is 11 residues long. The CDR3 region has the DNA TGCAGCGTTAAAGGGGCGGGGGAAGCTTTCTTT. Residues: CSVKGAGEAFF.

This clonotype was seen a single time. The chain links TRBV12-3 or TRBV12-4 to TRBJ1-1; tentatively, D is TRBD1 (5 bases). Trimming took 6 bases from V and 6 from J, leaving 8 bases between them. The CDR3 is 11 amino acids. DNA for the CDR3: TGTGCCAGCAGCCCAGGGTCTGAAGCTTTCTTT. It is translated as CASSPGSEAFF.

The sample holds a few counts of this clonotype. The chain couples TRBV12-3 or TRBV12-4 to TRBJ1-2; 9 nucleotides align to TRBD1. The J segment lost 7 bases and the V segment lost 1 base, leaving 10 bases of the junction unmatched. The CDR3 runs to 16 residues. This chain's CDR3 is CASSLVTGTGMSGYTF. The CDR3 DNA sequence: TGTGCCAGCAGTTTAGTCACCGGGACAGGGATGAGTGGCTACACCTTC.

Ten or more counts support this clonotype. This chain links TRBV29-1 with TRBJ1-5; D remains unclear. Germline V gives CDR1 SQVTM, CDR2 ANQGSEA. The CDR3 is 13 amino acids. V was pared by 4 bases and J by 7 bases, with 14 bases between. CDR3 DNA: TGCAGCGTTGGGGCGGGCTTCCAGCAGCCCCAGCATTTT. Its translation: CSVGAGFQQPQHF.

The rearrangement links TRBV12-5 to TRBJ2-5; TRBD1 matches at 7 bases. V gave up 0 bases and J gave up 2 bases; unmatched junction bases: 9. CDR3 length: 17 amino acids. Germline-derived CDR1 and CDR2 are LGHNT and FRNRAP. CDR3 in DNA: TGTGCTAGTGGTTTGGTACTAACGAGGGGGCCTCAAGAGACCCAGTACTTC. This codes for CASGLVLTRGPQETQYF.

This clonotype occurred a few times. The genes are TRBV15 and TRBJ1-2, with D possibly TRBD1 on 6 matching bases. Per the germline V gene, CDR1 is LNHNV and CDR2 is YYDKDF (reference sequence). This CDR3 is 16 amino acids long. V lost 0 bases and J 8 bases, leaving 19 bases between the germline ends. The CDR3 spells CATSRDVGTPPQGYTF. The CDR3 DNA sequence: TGTGCCACCAGCAGAGATGTCGGGACACCTCCGCAGGGCTACACCTTC.

This clonotype has just a few counts. This chain uses TRBV9 with TRBJ2-3, with D perhaps TRBD2 (6 bases). The V end was cut by 1 base, the J end by 4 bases, with 10 bases between. Germline assignment: CDR1 SGDLS and CDR2 YYNGEE. This CDR3 comprises 14 residues. Here the CDR3 DNA reads TGTGCCAGCAGCGTAAGTCCGGGAGCAGATACGCAGTATTTT. Protein: CASSVSPGADTQYF.

The chain links TRBV12-3 or TRBV12-4 to TRBJ1-1, with a tentative D call TRBD1 (5 bases). Deletions cut 2 bases from V and 10 bases from J, with 23 bases between. This CDR3 is built from 16 residues. The CDR3 DNA reads TGTGCCAGCAGTTTAATTTCCCGGTTTTTGGAGGGACGAGCTTTCTTT. It translates to CASSLISRFLEGRAFF.

The chain has TRBV3-1 and TRBJ1-1; D unresolved. This CDR3 is 12 amino acids long. The germline V gene encodes CDR1 LGHDT and CDR2 YNNKEL (reference sequence). V lost 3 bases and J 4 bases, leaving 6 bases between the germline ends. The CDR3 loop is CASSHPLTEAFF. The CDR3 DNA reads TGTGCCAGCAGCCACCCCCTCACTGAAGCTTTCTTT. Variable domain in full (rest from reference TRBV3-1 and TRBJ1-1): DTAVSQTPKYLVTQMGNDKSIKCEQNLGHDTMYWYKQDSKKFLKIMFSYNNKELIINETVPNRFSPKSPDKAHLNLHINSLELGDSAVYFCASSHPLTEAFFGQGTRLTVV.

V is TRBV30 and J is TRBJ2-7; D uncertain. The CDR3 sequence is 13 residues long. CDR1 and CDR2 (germline): GTSNPN, SVGIG (reference sequence). V was shortened by 3 bases and J by 5 bases, with 14 bases between the two germline ends. CDR3 DNA: TGTGCCTGGAGCCGATCTAATGGTGACGAGCAGTACTTC. Its protein is CAWSRSNGDEQYF.

This clonotype appeared many times. The V gene is TRBV5-5, the J gene TRBJ2-3, with D perhaps TRBD2 (5 bases). The CDR3 totals 13 residues. V shed 10 bases and J shed 2 bases, with 14 bases lying between them. Germline V gene lookup returns CDR1 SGHKS and CDR2 YYEKEE (reference sequence). The DNA of the CDR3 is TGTGCCGGGAATTCCGGGGACACAGATACGCAGTATTTT. The encoded protein is CAGNSGDTDTQYF.

This chain uses TRBV27 with TRBJ2-3; D tentatively fits TRBD1 or TRBD2 (6 bases each). Germline V lookup: CDR1 MNHEY, CDR2 SMNVEV (reference sequence). This CDR3 is built from 14 residues. The V and J ends lost 6 bases and 4 bases respectively, with 14 bases between them. CDR3 sequence: CASSRTGRPDTQYF. CDR3 nucleotides: TGTGCCAGCAGCCGTACAGGGAGGCCAGATACGCAGTATTTT.

The V gene is TRBV5-1, the J gene TRBJ2-1; D uncertain. The CDR3 has 13 residues. With 3 bases removed from V and 5 bases from J, the gap between germline ends came to 9 bases. Germline CDR1 SGHRS, CDR2 YFSETQ. The CDR3 region is CASSSGFNNEQFF. Written as DNA, the CDR3 is TGCGCCAGCAGCTCGGGCTTTAACAATGAGCAGTTCTTC.

The J gene is TRBJ2-5, the V gene TRBV29-1; D ambiguous. This CDR3 is 13 amino acids long. V was cut by 7 bases and J by 1 base, with 13 bases left in between. Germline lookup yields CDR1 SQVTM and CDR2 ANQGSEA. CDR3 sequence reads: CSALRAGQETQYF. The CDR3 DNA reads TGCAGCGCCCTCCGGGCAGGCCAAGAGACCCAGTACTTC. Full variable domain (remainder filled in from reference TRBV29-1 and TRBJ2-5): SAVISQKPSRDICQRGTSLTIQCQVDSQVTMMFWYRQQPGQSLTLIATANQGSEATYESGFVIDKFPISRPNLTFSTLTVSNMSPEDSSIYLCSALRAGQETQYFGPGTRLLVL.

This clonotype was seen repeatedly, ten times or more. V and J are TRBV18 and TRBJ1-4; a possible D gene is TRBD1 (5 bases). The CDR3 is 14 residues long. V lost 2 bases, J lost 6 bases, and 10 bases lay in between. Germline CDR1 and CDR2: KGHSH and LQKENI. The CDR3 DNA is TGTGCCAGCTCACCAGCCGGAGGGGATGAAAAACTGTTTTTT. Protein product: CASSPAGGDEKLFF. Together with reference TRBV18 and TRBJ1-4, the CDR3 gives the full variable domain: NAGVMQNPRHLVRRRGQEARLRCSPMKGHSHVYWYRQLPEEGLKFMVYLQKENIIDESGMPKERFSAEFPKEGPSILRIQQVVRGDSAAYFCASSPAGGDEKLFFGSGTQLSVL.

This clonotype was seen many times. This rearrangement joins TRBV29-1 to TRBJ1-2; D not resolved. CDR1 is SQVTM, CDR2 ANQGSEA, per germline. Trimming pared 3 bases from V and 8 bases from J, leaving 13 bases between. The CDR3 runs 12 residues. The CDR3 DNA sequence: TGCAGCGTTGAGAGGGAAGCGCACGGCTACACCTTC. Translated, it gives CSVEREAHGYTF. Looking up the rest from reference TRBV29-1 and TRBJ1-2 gives the full variable domain: SAVISQKPSRDICQRGTSLTIQCQVDSQVTMMFWYRQQPGQSLTLIATANQGSEATYESGFVIDKFPISRPNLTFSTLTVSNMSPEDSSIYLCSVEREAHGYTFGSGTRLTVV.

This clonotype came up many times. The chain carries TRBV3-1 and TRBJ2-1; 15 bases match TRBD2. There are 19 residues in the CDR3. Germline values: CDR1 LGHDT, CDR2 YNNKEL (reference sequence). Losses at the gene ends were 4 bases for V and 0 bases for J; bases not matched to a gene: 7. The CDR3, as DNA: TGTGCCAGCAGCCCACGGGGACTAGCGGGAGGAAGCTCCTACAATGAGCAGTTCTTC. Translated, it gives CASSPRGLAGGSSYNEQFF.

Ten or more counts support this clonotype. This chain links TRBV5-1 with TRBJ2-7; 10 bases map to TRBD2. J lost 2 bases, V lost 2 bases, and 7 bases had no gene match. The CDR3 totals 16 residues. Germline V CDR1 and CDR2: SGHRS, YFSETQ. The CDR3: CASSFSGGLATYEQYF. The DNA for the CDR3 is TGCGCCAGCAGCTTCTCTGGGGGACTAGCGACCTACGAGCAGTACTTC.

The sample holds a few counts of this clonotype. The genes are TRBV20-1 and TRBJ2-5, with 8 nucleotides matching TRBD2. Germline V gives CDR1 DFQATT, CDR2 SNEGSKA (reference sequence). The CDR3 contains 15 residues. The trim removed 0 bases at V and 3 bases at J, leaving 6 bases unmatched. The CDR3 sequence: CSARDPREAEETQYF. For the CDR3, the DNA is TGCAGTGCTAGAGATCCGCGGGAGGCCGAAGAGACCCAGTACTTC.

This clonotype came up a few times. The chain has TRBV20-1 and TRBJ2-7, with D perhaps TRBD1 or TRBD2 (5 bases each). Trimming pared 0 bases from V and 4 bases from J, leaving 13 bases between. This CDR3 contains 14 residues. CDR1 DFQATT and CDR2 SNEGSKA come from the germline V gene (reference sequence). The CDR3 protein is CSARDMGVPYEQYF. CDR3 nucleotides: TGCAGTGCTAGAGATATGGGGGTGCCATACGAGCAGTACTTC.

This clonotype was recorded at least ten times. The chain combines TRBV7-6 with TRBJ1-4; TRBD1 agrees at 11 bases. The CDR3 sequence is 16 residues long. The germline V gene has CDR1 SGHVS and CDR2 FNYEAQ. V lost 2 bases, J lost 7 bases, and 6 bases stayed unmatched. CDR3 sequence: CASSLKGTGGSEKLFF. Here the CDR3 DNA reads TGTGCCAGCAGCTTAAAGGGGACAGGGGGAAGTGAAAAACTGTTTTTT.